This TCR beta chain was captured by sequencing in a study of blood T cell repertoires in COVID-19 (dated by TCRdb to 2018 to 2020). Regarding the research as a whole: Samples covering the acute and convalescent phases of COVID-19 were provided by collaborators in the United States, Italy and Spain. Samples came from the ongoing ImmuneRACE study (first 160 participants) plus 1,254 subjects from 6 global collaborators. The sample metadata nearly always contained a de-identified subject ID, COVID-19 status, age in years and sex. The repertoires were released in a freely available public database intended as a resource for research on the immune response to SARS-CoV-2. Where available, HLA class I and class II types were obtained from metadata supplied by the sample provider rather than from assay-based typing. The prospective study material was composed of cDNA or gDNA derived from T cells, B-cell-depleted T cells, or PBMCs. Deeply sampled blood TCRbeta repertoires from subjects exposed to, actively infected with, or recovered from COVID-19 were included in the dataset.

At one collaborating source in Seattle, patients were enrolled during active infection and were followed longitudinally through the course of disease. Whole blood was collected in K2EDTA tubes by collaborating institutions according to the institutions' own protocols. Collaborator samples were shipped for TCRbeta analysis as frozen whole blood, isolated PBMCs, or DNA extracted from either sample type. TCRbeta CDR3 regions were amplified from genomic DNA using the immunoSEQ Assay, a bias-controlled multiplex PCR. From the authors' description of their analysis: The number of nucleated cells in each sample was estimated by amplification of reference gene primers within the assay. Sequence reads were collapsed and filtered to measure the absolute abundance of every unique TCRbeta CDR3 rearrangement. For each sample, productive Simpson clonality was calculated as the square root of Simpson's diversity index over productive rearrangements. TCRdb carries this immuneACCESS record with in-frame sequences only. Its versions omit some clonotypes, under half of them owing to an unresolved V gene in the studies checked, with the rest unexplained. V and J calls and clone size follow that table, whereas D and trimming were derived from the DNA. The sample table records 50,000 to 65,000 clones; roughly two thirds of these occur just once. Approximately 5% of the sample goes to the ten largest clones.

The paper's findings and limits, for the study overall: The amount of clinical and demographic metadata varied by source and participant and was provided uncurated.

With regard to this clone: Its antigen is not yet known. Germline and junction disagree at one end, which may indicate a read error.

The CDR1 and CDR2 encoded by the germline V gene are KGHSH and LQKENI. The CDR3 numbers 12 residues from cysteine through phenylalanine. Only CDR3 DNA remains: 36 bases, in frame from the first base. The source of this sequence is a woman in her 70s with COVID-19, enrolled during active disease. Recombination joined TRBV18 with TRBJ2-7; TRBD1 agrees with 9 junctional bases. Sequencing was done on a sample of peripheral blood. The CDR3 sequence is CASSTEQGALLF. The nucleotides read TGTGCCAGCTCAACAGAACAGGGGGCTTTGTTGTTC. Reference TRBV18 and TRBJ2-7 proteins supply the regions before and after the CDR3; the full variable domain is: NAGVMQNPRHLVRRRGQEARLRCSPMKGHSHVYWYRQLPEEGLKFMVYLQKENIIDESGMPKERFSAEFPKEGPSILRIQQVVRGDSAAYFCASSTEQGALLFGPGTRLTVT.